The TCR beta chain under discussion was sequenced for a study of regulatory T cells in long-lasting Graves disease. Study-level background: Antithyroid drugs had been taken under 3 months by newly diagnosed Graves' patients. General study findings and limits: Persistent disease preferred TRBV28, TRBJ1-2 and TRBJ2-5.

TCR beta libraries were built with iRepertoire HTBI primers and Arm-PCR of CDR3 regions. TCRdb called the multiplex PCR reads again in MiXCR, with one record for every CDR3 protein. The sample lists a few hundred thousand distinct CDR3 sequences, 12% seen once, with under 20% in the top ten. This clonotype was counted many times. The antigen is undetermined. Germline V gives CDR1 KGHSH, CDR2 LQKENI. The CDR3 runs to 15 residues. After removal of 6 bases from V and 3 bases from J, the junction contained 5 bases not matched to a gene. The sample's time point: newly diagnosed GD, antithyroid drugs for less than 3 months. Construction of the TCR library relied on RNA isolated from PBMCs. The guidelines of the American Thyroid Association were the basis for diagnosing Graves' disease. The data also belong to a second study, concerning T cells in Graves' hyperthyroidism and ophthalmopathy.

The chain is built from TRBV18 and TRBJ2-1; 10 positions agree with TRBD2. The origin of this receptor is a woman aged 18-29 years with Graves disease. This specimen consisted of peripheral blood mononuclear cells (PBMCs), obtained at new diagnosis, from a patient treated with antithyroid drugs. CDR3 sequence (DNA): TGTGCCAGCTCCCTCAGCGGGAGGGTCTACAATGAGCAGTTCTTC. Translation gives CASSLSGRVYNEQFF.